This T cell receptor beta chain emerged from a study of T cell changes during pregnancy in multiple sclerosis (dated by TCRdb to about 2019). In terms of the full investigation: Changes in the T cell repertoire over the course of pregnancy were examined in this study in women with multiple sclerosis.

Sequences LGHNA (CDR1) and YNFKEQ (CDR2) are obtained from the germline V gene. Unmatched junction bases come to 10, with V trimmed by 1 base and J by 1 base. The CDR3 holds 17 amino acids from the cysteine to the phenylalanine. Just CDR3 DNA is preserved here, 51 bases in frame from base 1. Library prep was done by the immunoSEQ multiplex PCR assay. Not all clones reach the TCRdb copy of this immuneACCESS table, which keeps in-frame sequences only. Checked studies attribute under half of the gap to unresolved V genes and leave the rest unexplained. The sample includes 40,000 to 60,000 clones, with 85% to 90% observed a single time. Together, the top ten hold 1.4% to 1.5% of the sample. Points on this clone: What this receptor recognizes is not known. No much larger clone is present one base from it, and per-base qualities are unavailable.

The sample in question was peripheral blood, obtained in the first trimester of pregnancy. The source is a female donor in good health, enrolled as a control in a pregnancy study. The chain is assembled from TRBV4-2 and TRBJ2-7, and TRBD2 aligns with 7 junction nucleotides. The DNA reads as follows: TGTGCCAGCAGCCAAGTTTCAGCGGGATACGTATCCTACGAGCAGTACTTC. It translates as CASSQVSAGYVSYEQYF.